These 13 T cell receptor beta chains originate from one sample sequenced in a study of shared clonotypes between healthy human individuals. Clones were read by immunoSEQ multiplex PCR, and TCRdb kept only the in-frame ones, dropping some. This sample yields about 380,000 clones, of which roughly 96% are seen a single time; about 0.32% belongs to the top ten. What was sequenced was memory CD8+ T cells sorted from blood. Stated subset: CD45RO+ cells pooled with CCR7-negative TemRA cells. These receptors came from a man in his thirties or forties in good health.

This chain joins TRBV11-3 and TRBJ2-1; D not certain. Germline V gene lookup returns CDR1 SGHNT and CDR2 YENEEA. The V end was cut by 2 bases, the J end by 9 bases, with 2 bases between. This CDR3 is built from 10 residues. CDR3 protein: CASSLREQFF. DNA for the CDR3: TGTGCCAGCAGCTTACGTGAGCAGTTCTTC.

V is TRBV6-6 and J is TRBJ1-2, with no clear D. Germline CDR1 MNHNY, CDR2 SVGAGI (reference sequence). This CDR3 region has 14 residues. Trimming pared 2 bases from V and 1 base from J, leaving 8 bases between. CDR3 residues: CASSYEVYNYGYTF. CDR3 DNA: TGTGCCAGCAGTTACGAGGTCTATAACTATGGCTACACCTTC.

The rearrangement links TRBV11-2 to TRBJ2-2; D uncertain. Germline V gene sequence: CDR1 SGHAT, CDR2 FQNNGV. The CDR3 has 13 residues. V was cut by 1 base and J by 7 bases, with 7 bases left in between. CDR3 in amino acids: CASSLAPGGELFF. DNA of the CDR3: TGTGCCAGCAGCTTAGCCCCCGGCGGGGAGCTGTTTTTT.

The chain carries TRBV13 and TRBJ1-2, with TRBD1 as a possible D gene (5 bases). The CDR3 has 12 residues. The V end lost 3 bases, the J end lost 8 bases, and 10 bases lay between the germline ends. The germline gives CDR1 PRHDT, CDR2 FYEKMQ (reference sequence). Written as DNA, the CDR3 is TGTGCCAGCAGCTTGGGGGTGGGCGGCTACACCTTC. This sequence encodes CASSLGVGGYTF.

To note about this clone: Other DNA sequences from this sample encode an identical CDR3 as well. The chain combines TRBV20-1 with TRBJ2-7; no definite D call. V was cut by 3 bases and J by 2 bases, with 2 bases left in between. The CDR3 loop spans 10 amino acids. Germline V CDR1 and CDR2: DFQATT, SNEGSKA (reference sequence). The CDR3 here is CSASTYEQYF. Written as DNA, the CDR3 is TGCAGTGCTAGTACCTACGAGCAGTACTTC.

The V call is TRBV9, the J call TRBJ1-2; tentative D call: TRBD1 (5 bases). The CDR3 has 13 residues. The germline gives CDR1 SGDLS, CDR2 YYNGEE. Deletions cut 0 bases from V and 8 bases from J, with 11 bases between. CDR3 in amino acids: CASSVGGGNGYTF. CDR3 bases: TGTGCCAGCAGCGTAGGCGGGGGGAACGGCTACACCTTC.

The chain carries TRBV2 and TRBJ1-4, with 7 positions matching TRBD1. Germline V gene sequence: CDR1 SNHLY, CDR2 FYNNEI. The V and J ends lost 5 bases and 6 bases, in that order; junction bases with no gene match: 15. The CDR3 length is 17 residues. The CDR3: CASSIYDRVGGYEKLFF. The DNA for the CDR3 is TGTGCCAGCAGTATATACGACAGGGTCGGGGGTTATGAAAAACTGTTTTTT.

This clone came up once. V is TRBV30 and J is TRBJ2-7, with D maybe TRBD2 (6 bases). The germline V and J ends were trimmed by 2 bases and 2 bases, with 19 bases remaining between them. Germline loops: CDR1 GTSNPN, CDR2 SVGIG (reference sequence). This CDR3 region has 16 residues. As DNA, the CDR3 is TGTGCCTGGAGTCCCGAGGCGGGGTTGAGGACCTACGAGCAGTACTTC. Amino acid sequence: CAWSPEAGLRTYEQYF.

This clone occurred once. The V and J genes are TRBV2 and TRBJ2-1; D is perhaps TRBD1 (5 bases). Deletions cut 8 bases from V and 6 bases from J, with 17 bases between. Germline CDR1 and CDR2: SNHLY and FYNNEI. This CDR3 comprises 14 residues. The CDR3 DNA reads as TGTGCCAGCCACAAGGACACAAACCTCAATGAGCAGTTCTTC. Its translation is CASHKDTNLNEQFF.

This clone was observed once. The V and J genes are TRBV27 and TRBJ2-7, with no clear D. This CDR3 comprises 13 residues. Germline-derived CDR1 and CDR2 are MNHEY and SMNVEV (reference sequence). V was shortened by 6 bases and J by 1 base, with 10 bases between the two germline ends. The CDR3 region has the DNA TGTGCCAGCAGGGCCTTGCAGTCCTACGAGCAGTACTTC. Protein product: CASRALQSYEQYF.

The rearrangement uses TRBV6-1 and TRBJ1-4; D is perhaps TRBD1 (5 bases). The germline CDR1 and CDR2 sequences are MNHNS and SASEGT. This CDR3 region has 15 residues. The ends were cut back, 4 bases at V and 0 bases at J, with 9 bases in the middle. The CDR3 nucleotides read TGTGCCAGCAGTGGGAGACAGACAACTAATGAAAAACTGTTTTTT. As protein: CASSGRQTTNEKLFF.

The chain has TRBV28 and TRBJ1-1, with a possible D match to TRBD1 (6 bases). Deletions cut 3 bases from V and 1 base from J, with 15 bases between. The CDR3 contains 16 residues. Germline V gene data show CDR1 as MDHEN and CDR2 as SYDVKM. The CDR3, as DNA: TGTGCCAGCAGTTTCGGACAGAAAGTGGGGAACACTGAAGCTTTCTTT. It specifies CASSFGQKVGNTEAFF.

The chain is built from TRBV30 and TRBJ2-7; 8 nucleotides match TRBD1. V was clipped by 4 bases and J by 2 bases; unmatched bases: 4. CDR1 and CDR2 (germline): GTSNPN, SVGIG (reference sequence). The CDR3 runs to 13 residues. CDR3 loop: CAWTRDRTYEQYF. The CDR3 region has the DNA TGTGCCTGGACTAGGGACAGGACCTACGAGCAGTACTTC.